This TCR beta chain is drawn from a study of CD8 T cells in Susac syndrome. The T cells that were sequenced for TCR beta were CD8+ and CD4+ cells from blood. TEMRA cells were FACS-enriched and CD8+ and CD4+ T cells negatively isolated. The CDR3 sequence is 15 residues long. V shed 5 bases, J shed 5 bases, and the junction held 8 bases outside the gene matches. Germline values: CDR1 SNHLY, CDR2 FYNNEI. After extraction with the RNeasy kit, 0.5 to 1 ug of the RNA was reverse transcribed using random hexamers. Across 54 Vbeta and 13 Jbeta, immunoSEQ multiplex PCR amplified TCR beta CDR3. TCRdb processed the immunoSEQ multiplex PCR reads anew with MiXCR; each CDR3 protein has one entry. The sample lists roughly 130,000 distinct CDR3 sequences, 90% to 95% occurring once.

The chain recombines TRBV2 with TRBJ2-3, with 9 bases lining up with TRBD1. The receptor was isolated from a human donor with multiple sclerosis. Material for sequencing was CD4+ T cells from PBMCs. The CDR3 DNA reads TGTGCCAGCAGTCCGCCGGGACAGGGTCGAGATACGCAGTATTTT. Translation: CASSPPGQGRDTQYF.